This T cell receptor (beta chain) was identified in a study of Graves' ophthalmopathy and Graves' hyperthyroidism. CDR1 and CDR2 (germline): LGHNT, FRNRAP. V gave up 3 bases and J gave up 3 bases, with 14 bases separating them. The CDR3 runs 15 residues. TCR beta CDR3 regions were amplified from RNA transcripts. The workflow started with a first-round RT-PCR run with HTBI primers and then moved on to a second-round multiplex PCR. TCRdb fed the multiplex PCR reads into MiXCR, producing one record per CDR3 protein. The sample has more than 300,000 distinct CDR3 sequences, approximately 18% seen once; the top ten hold 2.4%. Regarding the study as a whole: Researchers report that a 13-signature model separated ophthalmopathy from stable hyperthyroidism, posting around 86% sensitivity and approximately 81% specificity. Blood shared most expanded thyroid clonotypes above 0.001 frequency.

Where ophthalmopathy was absent within 18 months of follow-up, hyperthyroidism was stable. PBMCs were obtained from roughly 9.4 ml of fresh peripheral blood. This clonotype was recorded many times. As yet, its antigen is unknown. The sequence derives from an adult woman with stable Graves' hyperthyroidism. The chain employs TRBV12-5 and TRBJ2-5; a weak D match, TRBD2 (6 bases). Sequenced sample: peripheral blood. The CDR3 loop reads CASGLRGTLEETQYF. CDR3 in DNA: TGTGCTAGTGGTTTACGCGGGACCCTGGAAGAGACCCAGTACTTC.